Below, 30 T cell receptor beta chains from the same sample are listed, as sequenced in a study of T cell responses to AZD1222 COVID-19 vaccine. Measured with immunoSEQ multiplex PCR; TCRdb has only the in-frame clones, and not every one. Of more than 95,000 clones detected, 85% to 90% appear once; the ten largest clones hold 25% to 35%. The sample consisted of peripheral blood, taken on day 0 of AZD1222 vaccination. The receptor source for this set is an adult in good health.

The chain is built from TRBV5-4 and TRBJ2-7; 9 bases line up with TRBD2. The junction had 7 bases not matched to a gene; V was cut back by 0 bases and J by 0 bases. CDR1 and CDR2 from the germline V gene are SGHNT and YYREEE (reference sequence). The CDR3 length is 17 residues. In nucleotides, the CDR3 is TGTGCCAGCAGCTTGGGAGGTATTAGCGGGAGCTCCTACGAGCAGTACTTC. As protein: CASSLGGISGSSYEQYF.

This CDR3 is CASSQANNEKLFF. CDR3 nucleotide sequence: TGTGCCAGCAGCCAAGCCAATAATGAAAAACTGTTTTTT. The V call is TRBV5-5, the J call TRBJ1-4; no clear D gene. Germline assignment: CDR1 SGHKS and CDR2 YYEKEE (reference sequence). Trimming cost V 4 bases and J 4 bases, with 8 bases left between them. This CDR3 comprises 13 residues. The full variable domain, rest sourced from reference TRBV5-5 and TRBJ1-4, is DAGVTQSPTHLIKTRGQQVTLRCSPISGHKSVSWYQQVLGQGPQFIFQYYEKEERGRGNFPDRFSARQFPNYSSELNVNALLLGDSALYLCASSQANNEKLFFGSGTQLSVL.

This clone was observed a handful of times. This chain connects TRBV7-9 to TRBJ2-7; D may be TRBD1 (5 bases). The V end lost 5 bases, the J end lost 9 bases, and 17 bases lay between the germline ends. Germline values: CDR1 SEHNR, CDR2 FQNEAQ (reference sequence). The CDR3 extends over 13 amino acids. In DNA form, the CDR3 reads TGTGCCAGCAGCCCCCAAAAGGACCAGGGGCAGTACTTC. It codes for CASSPQKDQGQYF.

This sequence joins TRBV19 and TRBJ1-4; D uncertain. Germline lookup yields CDR1 LNHDA and CDR2 SQIVND (reference sequence). This CDR3 contains 18 residues. V was shortened by 5 bases and J by 0 bases, with 19 bases between the two germline ends. CDR3: CASSLGTAGTATNEKLFF. CDR3 nucleotide sequence: TGTGCCAGTAGTTTAGGTACAGCCGGAACTGCAACTAATGAAAAACTGTTTTTT.

J is TRBJ1-4 and V is TRBV6-2 or TRBV6-3; D perhaps matches TRBD1 (6 bases). There are 15 residues in the CDR3. Germline-derived CDR1 and CDR2 are MNHEY and SVGEGT. Trimming removed 2 bases at V and 7 bases at J, with 14 bases between. CDR3 nucleotides: TGTGCCAGCAGTTACGATGGGGGCGAGCCTGAAAAACTGTTTTTT. It translates to CASSYDGGEPEKLFF.

This chain links TRBV29-1 with TRBJ2-5; D is unresolved. Germline CDR1 SQVTM, CDR2 ANQGSEA. Between the trimmed V and J ends, which lost 0 bases and 1 base, there was a span of 9 bases. The CDR3 has 14 residues. The CDR3 loop is CSVEDWSLQETQYF. The DNA for the CDR3 is TGCAGCGTTGAAGATTGGAGCCTCCAAGAGACCCAGTACTTC.

V usage is TRBV7-9 and J usage is TRBJ1-1; tentative D call: TRBD1 (5 bases). Trimming shortened V by 5 bases and J by 1 base, and 14 bases separated the two germline ends. The CDR3 sequence is 15 residues long. Germline CDR1 SEHNR, CDR2 FQNEAQ (reference sequence). The CDR3 DNA follows: TGTGCCAGCAGCAATTGGGGGTTACAGAACACTGAAGCTTTCTTT. Translating it yields CASSNWGLQNTEAFF. Using reference TRBV7-9 and TRBJ1-1 for the parts outside the CDR3, the full variable domain is DTGVSQNPRHKITKRGQNVTFRCDPISEHNRLYWYRQTLGQGPEFLTYFQNEAQLEKSRLLSDRFSAERPKGSFSTLEIQRTEQGDSAMYLCASSNWGLQNTEAFFGQGTRLTVV.

The rearrangement uses TRBV11-1 and TRBJ2-7; 12 nucleotides agree with TRBD2. Trimming cost V 5 bases and J 5 bases; bases outside gene matches: 4. The germline V gene has CDR1 SGHAT and CDR2 FQDESV (reference sequence). The CDR3 is 14 amino acids. The CDR3 nucleotides read TGTGCCAGCAGCCCTAGCGGGGGGGTTGACGAGCAGTACTTC. Translation gives CASSPSGGVDEQYF.

This clone was seen once. This chain joins TRBV28 and TRBJ1-2; D perhaps matches TRBD1 (6 bases). Trimming shortened V by 3 bases and J by 8 bases, and 16 bases separated the two germline ends. CDR3 size: 14 residues. Germline V CDR1 and CDR2: MDHEN, SYDVKM. This chain's CDR3 is CASSFPSQGTGYTF. The CDR3 bases are TGTGCCAGCAGTTTCCCGTCTCAGGGGACCGGCTACACCTTC.

The V and J genes are TRBV6-1 and TRBJ2-1; 8 nucleotides agree with TRBD2. In germline, CDR1 is MNHNS, CDR2 SASEGT. The CDR3 has 13 residues. With 5 bases clipped from V and 9 bases from J, the junction kept 6 bases outside the gene matches. CDR3 sequence (DNA): TGTGCCAGCAGTCCTGGACTAGCCGGTGAGCAGTTCTTC. This sequence encodes CASSPGLAGEQFF.

This chain connects TRBV6-5 to TRBJ2-7; D remains unclear. The CDR3 length is 10 residues. V was shortened by 8 bases and J by 3 bases, with 5 bases between the two germline ends. Per the germline V gene, CDR1 is MNHEY and CDR2 is SVGAGI. This CDR3 reads CASSNYEQYF. The CDR3 DNA follows: TGTGCCAGCTCGAACTACGAGCAGTACTTC.

V is TRBV2 and J is TRBJ2-1; tentative D call: TRBD2 (5 bases). V shed 8 bases and J shed 5 bases, with 19 bases lying between them. This CDR3 is 15 amino acids long. CDR1 and CDR2 (germline): SNHLY, FYNNEI. The DNA of the CDR3 is TGTGCCAGCGGAGGTCGGGGTCAAAGGGACAATGAGCAGTTCTTC. Its translation: CASGGRGQRDNEQFF.

The CDR3 region is CASSPLKETQYF. CDR3 in DNA: TGTGCCAGCAGTCCCCTAAAAGAGACCCAGTACTTC. The chain has TRBV2 and TRBJ2-5; D unclear. The germline V gene encodes CDR1 SNHLY and CDR2 FYNNEI. CDR3 size: 12 residues. V was cut by 5 bases and J by 3 bases, with 7 bases left in between.

The CDR3 sequence is CASGVGTGATNTEAFF. The CDR3 coding sequence is TGTGCTAGTGGTGTCGGGACAGGGGCCACGAACACTGAAGCTTTCTTT. V usage is TRBV12-5 and J usage is TRBJ1-1; 10 nucleotides agree with TRBD1. Germline CDR1 and CDR2: LGHNT and FRNRAP. The CDR3 contains 16 residues. After removal of 5 bases from V and 1 base from J, the junction contained 7 bases not matched to a gene.

With respect to this clone: The germline gene is not matched at one end of the junction; a read error may be the cause. The chain uses TRBV7-7 and TRBJ2-3, with TRBD2 matching 10 bases. The CDR3 is 16 amino acids. CDR1 is SSHAT and CDR2 is FNYEAQ in the germline V gene (reference sequence). CDR3 sequence: CASSPGTSDRTDTQYF. The DNA of the CDR3 is TGTGCTAGCAGTCCCGGGACTAGCGACCGCACAGATACGCAGTATTTT.

The chain is built from TRBV7-2 and TRBJ1-6; 7 bases align to TRBD1. Per the germline V gene, CDR1 is SGHTA and CDR2 is FQGNSA. After removal of 2 bases from V and 9 bases from J, the junction contained 7 bases not matched to a gene. The CDR3 is 15 amino acids. The CDR3 reads CASSLIPQGGSPLHF. Here the CDR3 DNA reads TGTGCCAGCAGCTTAATTCCCCAGGGGGGTTCACCCCTCCACTTT.

Written as DNA, the CDR3 is TGTGCCAGTGCCAGGGTACCCGGGGAGCTGTTTTTT. Translated: CASARVPGELFF. The chain uses TRBV7-3 and TRBJ2-2, with a possible D match to TRBD1 (5 bases). Germline V gene data show CDR1 as SGHTA and CDR2 as FQGTGA. The V gene lost 9 bases and the J gene lost 6 bases, with 11 bases spanning the gap. This CDR3 spans 12 amino acids.

The J gene is TRBJ2-5, the V gene TRBV9; 11 bases line up with TRBD2. This CDR3 has 16 residues. The trim removed 3 bases at V and 2 bases at J, leaving 6 bases unmatched. Germline CDR1 SGDLS, CDR2 YYNGEE. DNA for the CDR3: TGTGCCAGCAGCGCCCGGACTAGCGGGTTTCAAGAGACCCAGTACTTC. Its translation: CASSARTSGFQETQYF.

This clone was picked up a small number of times. V and J are TRBV5-1 and TRBJ2-7; tentatively, D is TRBD1 or TRBD2 (6 bases each). CDR3 length: 15 amino acids. V was pared by 4 bases and J by 7 bases, with 21 bases between. CDR1 and CDR2 from the germline V gene are SGHRS and YFSETQ. In nucleotides, the CDR3 is TGCGCCAGCAGCCTGGGGGGATCCAGGGGAATAGAGCAGTACTTC. It specifies CASSLGGSRGIEQYF.

This clone was found a few times. The genes are TRBV7-2 and TRBJ2-7; a possible D gene is TRBD2 (5 bases). V was cut by 1 base and J by 5 bases, with 9 bases left in between. Germline values: CDR1 SGHTA, CDR2 FQGNSA. The CDR3 has 13 amino acids. The CDR3 DNA reads TGTGCCAGCAGCTTAGTTACTAGTCACGAGCAGTACTTC. Protein: CASSLVTSHEQYF.

The V call is TRBV6-2 or TRBV6-3, the J call TRBJ2-7; D is undetermined. V lost 2 bases, J lost 3 bases, and 20 bases lay in between. Germline CDR1 and CDR2: MNHEY and SVGEGT. The CDR3 totals 17 residues. The CDR3 loop reads CASSYRLMGLPNYEQYF. The CDR3 DNA is TGTGCCAGCAGTTACAGGTTGATGGGTCTTCCTAACTACGAGCAGTACTTC.

The chain combines TRBV5-6 with TRBJ2-1; D is possibly TRBD1 (6 bases). Germline V gives CDR1 SGHDT, CDR2 YYEEEE. The CDR3 is 13 amino acids. The V and J ends lost 4 bases and 4 bases respectively, with 9 bases between them. Here the CDR3 DNA reads TGTGCCAGCAGCCGACAGGTTTACAATGAGCAGTTCTTC. Encoded protein: CASSRQVYNEQFF.

This sequence joins TRBV7-9 and TRBJ1-4; D is unresolved. The CDR3 extends over 14 amino acids. Germline V gives CDR1 SEHNR, CDR2 FQNEAQ (reference sequence). V gave up 5 bases and J gave up 0 bases, with 7 bases separating them. CDR3 DNA sequence: TGTGCCAGCAGCCCAGTAACAACTAATGAAAAACTGTTTTTT. Translation gives CASSPVTTNEKLFF.

J is TRBJ1-5 and V is TRBV7-2; D is perhaps TRBD1 (5 bases). There are 15 residues in the CDR3. With 0 bases removed from V and 2 bases from J, the gap between germline ends came to 8 bases. From germline, CDR1 is SGHTA and CDR2 FQGNSA. CDR3 DNA: TGTGCCAGCAGCTTAGCAGGGGTTGGCAATCAGCCCCAGCATTTT. As protein: CASSLAGVGNQPQHF.

The CDR3, as DNA: TGTGCCGCGGGCGGGGGGAGTTACGAGCAGTACTTC. Translated: CAAGGGSYEQYF. This rearrangement joins TRBV30 to TRBJ2-7; 8 bases align to TRBD2. The CDR3 consists of 12 residues. The V gene end was trimmed by 8 bases and the J gene end by 4 bases; junction bases not matched to a gene: 7. Germline values: CDR1 GTSNPN, CDR2 SVGIG (reference sequence).

This clone was counted a few times. The chain employs TRBV5-1 and TRBJ2-7; D may be TRBD1 (5 bases). The CDR3 is 13 residues long. Per the germline V gene, CDR1 is SGHRS and CDR2 is YFSETQ. Trimming stripped 4 bases from V and 7 bases from J, with 15 bases between. The CDR3 DNA is TGCGCCAGCAGCGAACCCCAGGGTAGAGAGCAGTACTTC. Residues: CASSEPQGREQYF.

J is TRBJ2-7 and V is TRBV27; no firm D call. The V and J ends lost 4 bases and 5 bases respectively, with 15 bases between them. Germline V lookup: CDR1 MNHEY, CDR2 SMNVEV (reference sequence). The CDR3 spans 14 residues. The CDR3 sequence is CASSSGPPANEQYF. DNA of the CDR3: TGTGCCAGCAGTTCTGGGCCACCCGCCAACGAGCAGTACTTC.

The chain employs TRBV7-3 and TRBJ2-7, with 11 nucleotides matching TRBD2. The CDR3 sequence is 15 residues long. The J segment lost 3 bases and the V segment lost 5 bases, leaving 6 bases of the junction unmatched. Germline assignment: CDR1 SGHTA and CDR2 FQGTGA. For the CDR3, the DNA is TGTGCCAGCAGCGTGGCCGGGACTAGCGGCTACGAGCAGTACTTC. Protein product: CASSVAGTSGYEQYF.

This chain connects TRBV19 to TRBJ2-1; D tentatively fits TRBD1 or TRBD2 (5 bases each). The CDR3 covers 15 residues. CDR1 is LNHDA, CDR2 SQIVND, per germline (reference sequence). Trimming cost V 3 bases and J 12 bases, with 21 bases left between them. The CDR3 here is CASSIMTGSARGQFF. CDR3 nucleotide sequence: TGTGCCAGTAGTATCATGACGGGATCGGCAAGGGGGCAGTTCTTC.

The chain combines TRBV11-2 with TRBJ2-3; weak D call: TRBD2 (6 bases). V was clipped by 5 bases and J by 4 bases, with 16 bases between them. Looked up from germline, CDR1 is SGHAT and CDR2 is FQNNGV. The CDR3 consists of 15 residues. CDR3 region: CASSLRWGEADTQYF. The CDR3, as DNA: TGTGCCAGCAGCCTCCGGTGGGGGGAGGCAGATACGCAGTATTTT. Filled out from reference TRBV11-2 and TRBJ2-3, the complete variable domain reads EAGVAQSPRYKIIEKRQSVAFWCNPISGHATLYWYQQILGQGPKLLIQFQNNGVVDDSQLPKDRFSAERLKGVDSTLKIQPAKLEDSAVYLCASSLRWGEADTQYFGPGTRLTVL.